This T cell receptor beta chain was recovered during a study of blood T cells in healthy people across ages. General study findings and limits: The unsorted PBMCs prevented any conclusive comparison of naive versus antigen-experienced cells. A strong correlation was seen between TCR beta diversity and naive T cell percentage.

A word on this clonotype: The target antigen is unknown.

Deletions cut 6 bases from V and 2 bases from J, with 14 bases between. The CDR3 has 14 amino acids. In germline, CDR1 is DFQATT, CDR2 SNEGSKA (reference sequence). The authors ran a second PCR of 7 to 11 cycles using a sample-barcoded 5' primer and a J-beta primer mix. Each cDNA was tagged by a template-switch adaptor containing 12 random nucleotides. TCRdb itself ran the 5' RACE reads through MiXCR, one entry per CDR3 protein. The sample records more than 800,000 distinct CDR3 sequences, 29% being singletons. This clonotype was sampled from an elderly woman in good health. The specimen sequenced was blood. The genes are TRBV20-1 and TRBJ2-1, with D perhaps matching TRBD1 (6 bases). In DNA, the CDR3 is TGCAGTGCCATTACAGGGATCCCCTACAATGAGCAGTTCTTC. Its translation is CSAITGIPYNEQFF.